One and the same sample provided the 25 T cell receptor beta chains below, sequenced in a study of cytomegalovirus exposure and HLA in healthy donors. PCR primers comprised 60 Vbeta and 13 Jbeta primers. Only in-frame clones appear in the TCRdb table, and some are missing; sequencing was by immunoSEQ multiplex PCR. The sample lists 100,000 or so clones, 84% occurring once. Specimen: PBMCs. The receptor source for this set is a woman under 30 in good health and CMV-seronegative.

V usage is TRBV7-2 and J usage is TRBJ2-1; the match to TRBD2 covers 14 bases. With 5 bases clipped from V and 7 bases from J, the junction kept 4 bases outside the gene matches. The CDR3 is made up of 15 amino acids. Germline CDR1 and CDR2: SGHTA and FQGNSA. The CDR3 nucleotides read TGTGCCAGCAGCGAGGGACTAGCGGGAGTAAATGAGCAGTTCTTC. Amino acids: CASSEGLAGVNEQFF.

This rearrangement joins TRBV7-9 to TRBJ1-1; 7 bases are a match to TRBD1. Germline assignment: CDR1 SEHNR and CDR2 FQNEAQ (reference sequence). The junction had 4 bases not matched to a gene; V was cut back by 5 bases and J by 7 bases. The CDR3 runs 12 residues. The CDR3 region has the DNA TGTGCCAGCAGCCTCCGGGACAGTGAAGCTTTCTTT. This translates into CASSLRDSEAFF. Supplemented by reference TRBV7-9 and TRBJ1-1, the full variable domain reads DTGVSQNPRHKITKRGQNVTFRCDPISEHNRLYWYRQTLGQGPEFLTYFQNEAQLEKSRLLSDRFSAERPKGSFSTLEIQRTEQGDSAMYLCASSLRDSEAFFGQGTRLTVV.

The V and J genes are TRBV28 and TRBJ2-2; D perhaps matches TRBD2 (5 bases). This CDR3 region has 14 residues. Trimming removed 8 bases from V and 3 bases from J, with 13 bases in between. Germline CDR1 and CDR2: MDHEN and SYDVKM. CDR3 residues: CASRPLGDTGELFF. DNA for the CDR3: TGTGCCAGCCGACCCCTCGGGGACACCGGGGAGCTGTTTTTT.

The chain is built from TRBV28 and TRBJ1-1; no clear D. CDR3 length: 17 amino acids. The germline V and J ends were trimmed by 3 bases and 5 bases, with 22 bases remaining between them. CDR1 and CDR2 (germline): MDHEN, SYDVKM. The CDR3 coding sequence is TGTGCCAGCAGTTTGGGCAACCGAGACCGAAAGACAACTGAAGCTTTCTTT. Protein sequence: CASSLGNRDRKTTEAFF.

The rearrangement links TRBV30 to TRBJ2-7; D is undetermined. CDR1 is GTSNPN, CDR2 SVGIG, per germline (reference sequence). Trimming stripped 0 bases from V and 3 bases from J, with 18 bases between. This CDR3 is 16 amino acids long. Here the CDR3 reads CAWSVPFGGSLYEQYF. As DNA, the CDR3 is TGTGCCTGGAGTGTACCATTCGGCGGAAGCCTCTACGAGCAGTACTTC.

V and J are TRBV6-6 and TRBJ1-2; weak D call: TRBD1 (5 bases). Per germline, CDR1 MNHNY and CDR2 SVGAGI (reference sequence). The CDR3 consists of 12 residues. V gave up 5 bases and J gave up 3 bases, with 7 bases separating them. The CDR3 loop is CASSQGDYGYTF. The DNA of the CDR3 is TGTGCCAGCAGTCAAGGGGACTATGGCTACACCTTC.

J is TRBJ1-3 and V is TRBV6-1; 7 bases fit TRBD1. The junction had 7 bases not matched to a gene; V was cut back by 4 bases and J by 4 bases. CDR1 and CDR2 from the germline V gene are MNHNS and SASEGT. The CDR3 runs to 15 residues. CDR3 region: CASSVVEGAGNTIYF. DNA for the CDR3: TGTGCCAGCAGTGTTGTCGAGGGGGCGGGAAACACCATATATTTT.

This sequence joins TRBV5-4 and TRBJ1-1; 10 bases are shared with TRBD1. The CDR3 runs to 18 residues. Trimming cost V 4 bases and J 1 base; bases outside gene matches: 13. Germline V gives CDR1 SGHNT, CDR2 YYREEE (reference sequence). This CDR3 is CASSLSKTGGVRNTEAFF. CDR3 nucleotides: TGTGCCAGCAGCCTGTCAAAGACAGGGGGCGTCCGGAACACTGAAGCTTTCTTT.

CDR3 in amino acids: CASSPRWQGPNYGYTF. CDR3 DNA: TGTGCCAGCAGCCCTCGGTGGCAGGGGCCTAACTATGGCTACACCTTC. The chain couples TRBV28 to TRBJ1-2, with TRBD1 as a possible D gene (6 bases). V shed 6 bases and J shed 0 bases, with 17 bases lying between them. Germline values: CDR1 MDHEN, CDR2 SYDVKM. This CDR3 is built from 16 residues.

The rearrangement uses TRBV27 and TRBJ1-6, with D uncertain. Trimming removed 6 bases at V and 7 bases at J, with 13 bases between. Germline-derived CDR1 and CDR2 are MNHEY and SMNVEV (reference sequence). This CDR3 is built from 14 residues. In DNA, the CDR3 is TGTGCCAGCAGCAAACGACTGCTGAATTCACCCCTCCACTTT. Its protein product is CASSKRLLNSPLHF.

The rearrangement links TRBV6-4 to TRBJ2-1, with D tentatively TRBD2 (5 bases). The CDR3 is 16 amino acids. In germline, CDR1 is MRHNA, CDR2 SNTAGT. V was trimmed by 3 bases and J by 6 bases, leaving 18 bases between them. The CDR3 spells CASSEDSSPSRNEQFF. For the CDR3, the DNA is TGTGCCAGCAGTGAAGACTCTAGCCCCTCCCGCAATGAGCAGTTCTTC.

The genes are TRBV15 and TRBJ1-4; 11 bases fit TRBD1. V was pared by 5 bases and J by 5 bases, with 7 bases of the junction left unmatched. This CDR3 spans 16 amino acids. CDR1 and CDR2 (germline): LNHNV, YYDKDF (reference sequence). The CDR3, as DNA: TGTGCCACCAGCCGAGGGACAGGGGGTGGAAATGAAAAACTGTTTTTT. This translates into CATSRGTGGGNEKLFF.

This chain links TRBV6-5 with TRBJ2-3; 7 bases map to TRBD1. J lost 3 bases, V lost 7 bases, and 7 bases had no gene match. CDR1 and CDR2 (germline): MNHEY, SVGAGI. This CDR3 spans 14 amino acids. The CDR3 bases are TGTGCCAGCACTCCGACAGGGAAAACAGATACGCAGTATTTT. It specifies CASTPTGKTDTQYF.

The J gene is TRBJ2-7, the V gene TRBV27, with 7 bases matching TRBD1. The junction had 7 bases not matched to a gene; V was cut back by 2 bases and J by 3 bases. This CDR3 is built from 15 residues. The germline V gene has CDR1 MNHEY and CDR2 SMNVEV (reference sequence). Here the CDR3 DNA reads TGTGCCAGCAGTTTACAGGGGGTTGGCTACTACGAGCAGTACTTC. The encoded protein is CASSLQGVGYYEQYF.

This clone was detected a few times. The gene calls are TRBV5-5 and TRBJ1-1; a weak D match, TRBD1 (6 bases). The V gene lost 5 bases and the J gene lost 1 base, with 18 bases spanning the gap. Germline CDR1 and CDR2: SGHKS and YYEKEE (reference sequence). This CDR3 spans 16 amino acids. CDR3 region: CASRRNADRTNTEAFF. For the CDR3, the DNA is TGTGCCAGCAGGCGGAACGCTGACAGGACGAACACTGAAGCTTTCTTT.

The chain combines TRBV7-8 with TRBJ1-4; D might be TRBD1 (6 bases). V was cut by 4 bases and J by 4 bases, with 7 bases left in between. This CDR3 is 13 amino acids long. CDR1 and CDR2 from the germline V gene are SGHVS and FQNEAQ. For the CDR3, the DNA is TGTGCCAGCAGCTCCAGGGGTAATGAAAAACTGTTTTTT. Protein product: CASSSRGNEKLFF.

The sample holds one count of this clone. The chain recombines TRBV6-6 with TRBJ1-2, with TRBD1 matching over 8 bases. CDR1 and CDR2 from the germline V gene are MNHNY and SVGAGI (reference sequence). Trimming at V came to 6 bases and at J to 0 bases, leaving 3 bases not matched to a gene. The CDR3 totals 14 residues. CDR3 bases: TGTGCCAGCAGAGACAGGGGAGCTAACTATGGCTACACCTTC. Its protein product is CASRDRGANYGYTF.

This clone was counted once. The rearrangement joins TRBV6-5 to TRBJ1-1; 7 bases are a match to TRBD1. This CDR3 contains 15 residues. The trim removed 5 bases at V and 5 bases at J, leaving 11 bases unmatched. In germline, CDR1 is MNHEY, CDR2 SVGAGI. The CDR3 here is CASSRQGVLSTEAFF. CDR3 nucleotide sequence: TGTGCCAGCAGTCGACAGGGAGTGCTTAGTACTGAAGCTTTCTTT.

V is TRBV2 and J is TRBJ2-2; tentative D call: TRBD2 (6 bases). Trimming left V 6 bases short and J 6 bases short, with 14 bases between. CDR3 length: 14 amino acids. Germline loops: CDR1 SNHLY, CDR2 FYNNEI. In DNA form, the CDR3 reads TGTGCCAGCAGGATAGCCGGGGGTCCCGGGGAGCTGTTTTTT. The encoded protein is CASRIAGGPGELFF.

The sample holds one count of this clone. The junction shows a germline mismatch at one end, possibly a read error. CDR3 amino acids: CASTGGGNVLTF. DNA of the CDR3: TGTGCCAGCACGGGGGGGGGCAACGTCCTGACTTTC. J is TRBJ2-6 and V is TRBV25-1, with TRBD2 matching 8 bases. The length of the CDR3 is 12 residues. CDR1 MGHDK and CDR2 SYGVNS come from the germline V gene.

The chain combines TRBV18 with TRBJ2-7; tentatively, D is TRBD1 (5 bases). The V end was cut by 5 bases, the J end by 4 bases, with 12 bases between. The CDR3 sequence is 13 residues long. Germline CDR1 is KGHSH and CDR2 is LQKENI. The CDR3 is CASSDYRGYEQYF. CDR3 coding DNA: TGTGCCAGCTCAGATTATAGGGGTTACGAGCAGTACTTC.

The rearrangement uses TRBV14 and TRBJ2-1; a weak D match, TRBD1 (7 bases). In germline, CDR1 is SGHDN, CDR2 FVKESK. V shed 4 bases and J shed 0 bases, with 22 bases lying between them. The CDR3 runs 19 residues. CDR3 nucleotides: TGTGCCAGCAGCCGGCTCGACTCCAGGGGGGTGAGCTCCTACAATGAGCAGTTCTTC. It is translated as CASSRLDSRGVSSYNEQFF.

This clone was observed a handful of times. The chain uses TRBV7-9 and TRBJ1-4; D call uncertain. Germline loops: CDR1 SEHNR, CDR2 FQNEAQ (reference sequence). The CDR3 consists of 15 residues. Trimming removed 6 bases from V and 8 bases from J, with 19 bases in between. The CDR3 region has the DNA TGTGCCAGCAGACCCGGGGTAGGGCGAGGCGAAAAACTGTTTTTT. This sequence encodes CASRPGVGRGEKLFF.

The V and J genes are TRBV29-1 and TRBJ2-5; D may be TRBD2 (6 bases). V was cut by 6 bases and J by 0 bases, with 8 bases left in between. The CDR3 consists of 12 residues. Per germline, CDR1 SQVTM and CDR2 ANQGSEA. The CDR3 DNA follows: TGCAGCGTACGGGACTACCAAGAGACCCAGTACTTC. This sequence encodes CSVRDYQETQYF.

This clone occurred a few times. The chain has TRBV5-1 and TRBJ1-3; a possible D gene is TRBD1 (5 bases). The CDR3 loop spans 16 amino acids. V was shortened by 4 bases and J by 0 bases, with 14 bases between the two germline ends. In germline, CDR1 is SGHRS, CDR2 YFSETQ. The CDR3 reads CASSGTPGLSGNTIYF. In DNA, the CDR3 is TGCGCCAGCAGCGGGACTCCCGGACTCTCTGGAAACACCATATATTTT.